This T cell receptor (beta chain) was observed in a study of early T cells in non-severe SARS-CoV-2 infection (dated by TCRdb to the early 2020s). About the full investigation: Because TCR sequencing relied on bulk RNA taken from unsorted whole blood, pairing of alpha and beta chains was not possible.

This clonotype has a count of ten or more. The antigen this receptor binds is unknown. No per-base quality is available; no much larger clone lies one base away. Including cysteine and phenylalanine, the CDR3 has 17 amino acids. Just CDR3 DNA is preserved here, 51 bases in frame from base 1. V was cut back by 6 bases and J by 0 bases, leaving a gap of 17 bases between them. The study was a case-control design nested within a healthcare worker cohort in London, UK, with weekly nasopharyngeal swab PCR tests and blood sampling. Healthcare workers were recruited between 23 and 31 March 2020, during the week of the UK lockdown, and were followed weekly for up to roughly 15 weeks. Library preparation used 5' RACE. The run used a NextSeq 500. The TCR library protocol attached unique molecular identifiers to individual cDNA molecules to correct for sequencing error and PCR bias. TCR alpha and beta chains were both sequenced, and the abundances of alpha and beta sequences in each sample were closely correlated with each other. The published analysis was carried out like this. Decombinator V4 was used to perform V gene, J gene and CDR3 annotation of TCR sequences. Expanded TCRs were defined as changing significantly between any two time points under a Poisson model with p below 0.0001. TCR abundances were normalised to the total number of TCRs sequenced in each sample and reported as counts per million. TRAV1-2 paired with TRAJ12, TRAJ20 or TRAJ33 defined MAIT TCRs, while TRAV10 paired with TRAJ18 defined iNKT TCRs. A search of VDJdb, accessed on 1 November 2021, was run for TCRs annotated to CMV, EBV and SARS-CoV-2, with TCRs annotated for multiple antigens excluded. TCRdb handled the public reads itself, with Q25 trimming in fastp and clone calling in MiXCR, and kept productive beta chains. Every CDR3 protein is listed once, alongside the most common genes and DNA of its rows. These V and J calls derive from TCRdb rather than the authors' analysis. A total of 54,000 or so distinct CDR3 sequences appear in this sample, around 5.6% of them only once. The leading ten clones occupy roughly 6.4% of the sample.

Findings and caveats that apply to the study as a whole: VDJdb matching was skewed toward anti-spike CD8 responses and likely underestimated virus-specific expansions, missing private and CD4 specificities.

The clonotype comes from an adult who was a healthcare worker with PCR-confirmed SARS-CoV-2 infection or an uninfected control (not recorded which). The rearranged chain carries TRBV12-3 or TRBV12-4 and TRBJ1-4; a weak D assignment points to TRBD1 (5 bases agree). Sequencing used whole blood. The CDR3 has the sequence CASRGEWGSPTNEKLFF. The DNA is as follows: TGTGCCAGCAGGGGGGAATGGGGGTCTCCAACTAATGAAAAACTGTTTTTT.